The entry below describes one TCR beta chain. The data were produced by immunoSEQ multiplex PCR, yet TCRdb's version contains in-frame clones alone and is incomplete. The sample yields roughly 120,000 clones, more than 85% seen once. The sample is drawn from a study of T cell changes during pregnancy in multiple sclerosis. The V end was cut by 3 bases, the J end by 9 bases, with 9 bases between. Germline V gene data show CDR1 as MNHNS and CDR2 as SASEGT. The CDR3 totals 12 residues. This sequence was found in a female donor with multiple sclerosis, enrolled in a pregnancy study. This sequence joins TRBV6-1 and TRBJ1-5; a possible D gene is TRBD1 (6 bases). This material consisted of peripheral blood, taken in the third trimester of pregnancy. CDR3 bases: TGTGCCAGCAGTGACAGGGGTCTGCCCCAGCATTTT. Its protein product is CASSDRGLPQHF.